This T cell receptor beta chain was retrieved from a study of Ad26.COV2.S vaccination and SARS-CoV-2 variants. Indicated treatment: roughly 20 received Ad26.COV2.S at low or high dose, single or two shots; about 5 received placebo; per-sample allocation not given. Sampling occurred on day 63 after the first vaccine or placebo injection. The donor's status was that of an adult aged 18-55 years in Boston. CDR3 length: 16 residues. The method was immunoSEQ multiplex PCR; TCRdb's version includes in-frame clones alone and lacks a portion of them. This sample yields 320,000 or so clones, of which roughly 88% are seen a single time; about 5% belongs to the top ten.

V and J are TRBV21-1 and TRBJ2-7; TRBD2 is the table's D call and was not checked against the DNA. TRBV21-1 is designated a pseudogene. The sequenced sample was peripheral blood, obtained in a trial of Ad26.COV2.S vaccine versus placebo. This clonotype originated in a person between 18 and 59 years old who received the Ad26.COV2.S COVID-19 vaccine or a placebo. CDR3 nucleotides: TGTGCCAGCACCCCTCTCGGCTACCGGGGGTCCTACGAGCAGTACTTC. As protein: CASTPLGYRGSYEQYF.